Listed below are T cell receptor beta chains from one sample, sequenced in a study of T cell repertoires in cytomegalovirus infection. TCRdb itself ran the reads through MiXCR, one entry per CDR3 protein. Altogether about 400,000 distinct CDR3 sequences are present, 15% to 20% being singletons, with the ten largest covering about 10%. The sample taken for sequencing was PBMCs. The receptors here all came from a human donor in good health (CMV status not recorded). Some clones in this sample may be carry-over from other donors' samples. Both conserved end residues are part of each CDR3. The D gene is left open where the match is weak. Where a row states a size, it is once, few, many or the class of an expanded clone; other rows omit it.

many	TRBD1	TRBV7-8	TRBJ1-3	14	CASSTRPGTGILYF	TGTGCCAGCAGCACTCGTCCCGGGACAGGGATCCTTTATTTT
.	TRBD1	TRBV6-1	TRBJ1-5	16	CASSVTRDRGRQPQHF	TGTGCCAGCAGTGTGACCCGGGACAGGGGACGCCAGCCCCAGCATTTT
many	.	TRBV6-2/TRBV6-3	TRBJ1-1	13	CASSQTLYTEAFF	TGTGCCAGCAGTCAGACACTATACACTGAAGCTTTCTTT
many	TRBD1	TRBV7-2	TRBJ2-7	14	CASSKQGALYEQYF	TGTGCCAGCAGCAAACAGGGGGCACTCTACGAGCAGTACTTC
few	.	TRBV19	TRBJ1-5	15	CASSIRGFSNQPQHF	TGTGCCAGTAGTATCCGAGGGTTTAGCAATCAGCCCCAGCATTTT
.	TRBD2	TRBV28	TRBJ2-7	17	CASSYPPFSGDSYEQYF	TGTGCCAGCAGTTACCCACCTTTTAGCGGGGACTCCTACGAGCAGTACTTC
.	.	TRBV4-1	TRBJ1-3	18	CASSQDYRGASSGNTIYF	TGCGCCAGCAGCCAAGATTATCGTGGGGCGAGCTCTGGAAACACCATATATTTT
many	TRBD2	TRBV7-2	TRBJ2-2	14	CASRGLANTGELFF	TGTGCCAGCAGGGGACTAGCGAACACCGGGGAGCTGTTTTTT
few	.	TRBV7-9	TRBJ2-1	13	CASSPQGYNEQFF	TGTGCCAGCAGCCCTCAGGGTTACAATGAGCAGTTCTTC
.	.	TRBV7-3	TRBJ2-6	13	CARSYGGANVLTF	TGTGCACGCAGCTATGGTGGGGCCAACGTCCTGACTTTC
few	TRBD1	TRBV6-5	TRBJ2-7	16	CASSYSRTGGSYEQYF	TGTGCCAGCAGTTACTCGAGGACAGGGGGGTCCTACGAGCAGTACTTC
.	.	TRBV4-1	TRBJ2-3	16	CASSRPGAGVTDTQYF	TGCGCCAGCAGCCGCCCAGGGGCAGGAGTCACAGATACGCAGTATTTT
.	TRBD1	TRBV6-1	TRBJ2-7	16	CASSEHGQDRAYEQYF	TGTGCCAGCAGTGAACATGGACAGGACCGGGCCTACGAGCAGTACTTC
.	.	TRBV15	TRBJ1-5	13	CATSRDANQPQHF	TGTGCCACCAGCAGAGATGCCAATCAGCCCCAGCATTTT
few	.	TRBV6-5	TRBJ1-2	13	CASSPWTRGGYTF	TGTGCCAGCAGTCCCTGGACCCGAGGGGGCTACACCTTC
many	.	TRBV7-8	TRBJ2-7	15	CASSLAGPHRGEQYF	TGTGCCAGCAGCTTAGCGGGACCTCACCGGGGGGAGCAGTACTTC
few	TRBD1	TRBV2	TRBJ2-7	13	CASFRTGPSEQYF	TGTGCCAGCTTCAGGACAGGCCCATCCGAGCAGTACTTC
.	TRBD1	TRBV18	TRBJ2-3	19	CASLRPGQGLGSSTDTQYF	TGTGCCAGCCTACGACCGGGACAGGGGCTAGGATCGAGCACAGATACGCAGTATTTT
few	.	TRBV6-6	TRBJ1-1	13	CASSYILVAEAFF	TGTGCCAGCAGTTACATCTTGGTGGCTGAAGCTTTCTTT
few	TRBD1	TRBV12-3/TRBV12-4	TRBJ1-3	19	CASSLGFPRQGGAGNTIYF	TGTGCCAGCAGTCTAGGCTTCCCCCGACAGGGTGGAGCTGGAAACACCATATATTTT
many	.	TRBV10-3	TRBJ1-3	16	CAISESRGSFGNTIYF	TGTGCCATCAGTGAGTCGAGAGGGTCATTTGGAAACACCATATATTTT
many	TRBD2	TRBV11-2	TRBJ2-3	14	CASSRLAGGRTQYF	TGTGCCAGCAGCCGACTAGCGGGAGGGCGCACGCAGTATTTT
few	TRBD2	TRBV18	TRBJ2-2	16	CASSLTSAANTGELFF	TGTGCCAGCTCGCTAACTAGCGCCGCGAACACCGGGGAGCTGTTTTTT
.	.	TRBV29-1	TRBJ2-7	13	CSVVWDRGYEQYF	TGCAGCGTTGTCTGGGATCGGGGGTATGAGCAGTACTTC
.	.	TRBV5-1	TRBJ2-7	13	CASSLVGNGEQYF	TGCGCCAGCAGCTTGGTGGGGAACGGCGAGCAGTACTTC
.	.	TRBV27	TRBJ2-2	13	CASSSGRSGELFF	TGTGCCAGCAGTTCTGGAAGGTCCGGGGAGCTGTTTTTT
few	.	TRBV27	TRBJ2-2	15	CASSSAGGEPGELFF	TGTGCCAGCAGTTCCGCCGGGGGAGAGCCCGGGGAGCTGTTTTTT
.	.	TRBV7-8	TRBJ1-5	16	CASSLARPGAREPQHF	TGTGCCAGCAGCTTAGCGCGTCCGGGCGCCAGGGAGCCCCAGCATTTT
many	.	TRBV6-1	TRBJ1-1	15	CASSWGGGMDTEAFF	TGTGCCAGCAGCTGGGGGGGCGGAATGGACACTGAAGCTTTCTTT
many	.	TRBV7-6	TRBJ2-5	18	CASSLLYKSWDGPETQYF	TGTGCCAGCAGCCTCCTATATAAATCGTGGGATGGCCCAGAGACCCAGTACTTC
.	.	TRBV5-1	TRBJ2-3	14	CASSRLKPPDTQYF	TGCGCCAGCAGCCGCCTTAAGCCCCCAGATACGCAGTATTTT
many	TRBD1	TRBV7-8	TRBJ1-3	17	CASSPRPRTGPGNTIYF	TGTGCCAGCAGCCCTAGACCCCGGACAGGGCCTGGAAACACCATATATTTT
many	TRBD2	TRBV7-2	TRBJ2-7	15	CASSLNGGAPYEQYF	TGTGCCAGCAGCTTAAACGGGGGGGCCCCCTACGAGCAGTACTTC
.	.	TRBV5-1	TRBJ1-4	13	CASTAGANEKLFF	TGCGCTAGCACAGCAGGGGCTAATGAAAAACTGTTTTTT
many	.	TRBV12-3/TRBV12-4	TRBJ1-5	13	CASSLNANQPQHF	TGTGCCAGCAGTTTAAATGCCAATCAGCCCCAGCATTTT
many	TRBD1	TRBV7-9	TRBJ2-7	17	CASSTRQGQPKADEQYF	TGTGCCAGCAGCACCCGGCAGGGACAGCCCAAAGCGGACGAGCAGTACTTC
.	.	TRBV14	TRBJ2-1	20	CASREGSVIRLLNMDNEQFF	TGTGCCAGCCGAGAGGGGTCGGTAATTCGACTCCTAAACATGGACAATGAGCAGTTCTTC
.	.	TRBV12-3/TRBV12-4	TRBJ1-2	12	CASSLLNGGYTF	TGTGCCAGCAGTTTATTAAATGGGGGCTACACCTTC
few	.	TRBV2	TRBJ1-1	13	CASSDQKNTEAFF	TGTGCCAGCAGCGACCAGAAGAACACTGAAGCTTTCTTT
many	.	TRBV7-9	TRBJ2-2	16	CASSTGREANTGELFF	TGTGCCAGCAGCACAGGGAGGGAAGCGAACACCGGGGAGCTGTTTTTT
many	.	TRBV7-8	TRBJ1-1	15	CASSGRREIYTEAFF	TGTGCCAGCAGCGGTCGCAGGGAAATATACACTGAAGCTTTCTTT
few	.	TRBV7-6	TRBJ2-1	15	CASRLGPASLNEQFF	TGTGCCAGCAGGTTAGGGCCGGCTAGCCTTAATGAGCAGTTCTTC
few	TRBD1	TRBV12-5	TRBJ2-1	15	CASGLGQGSYNEQFF	TGTGCTAGTGGTCTCGGACAGGGGTCCTACAATGAGCAGTTCTTC
many	TRBD1	TRBV7-8	TRBJ1-5	17	CASSPNPTGGINQPQHF	TGTGCCAGCAGCCCGAACCCCACAGGGGGTATTAATCAGCCCCAGCATTTT
.	TRBD2	TRBV4-1	TRBJ2-1	16	CASSRASSGSYNEQFF	TGCGCCAGCAGCCGAGCCTCTAGCGGGTCCTACAATGAGCAGTTCTTC
.	.	TRBV27	TRBJ1-3	16	CASSLGAWSSGNTIYF	TGTGCCAGCAGTTTGGGGGCCTGGAGCTCTGGAAACACCATATATTTT
.	.	TRBV5-6	TRBJ1-1	11	CASSRHDEAFF	TGTGCCAGCAGCCGCCACGATGAAGCTTTCTTT
many	TRBD2	TRBV19	TRBJ2-7	16	CASSSREGGSPYEQYF	TGTGCCAGTAGTAGCCGGGAGGGGGGGTCCCCCTACGAGCAGTACTTC
.	.	TRBV11-2	TRBJ2-3	11	CASRGVDTQYF	TGTGCCAGCAGGGGAGTAGATACGCAGTATTTT
.	.	TRBV4-1	TRBJ2-5	16	CASSHGLVQEWETQYF	TGCGCCAGCAGCCACGGACTCGTTCAAGAGTGGGAGACCCAGTACTTC
.	.	TRBV12-3/TRBV12-4	TRBJ1-1	16	CASSGPAGGLNTEAFF	TGTGCCAGCAGTGGCCCGGCTGGGGGATTGAACACTGAAGCTTTCTTT
.	TRBD2	TRBV7-2	TRBJ2-1	15	CASSLRPSGYTEQFF	TGTGCCAGCAGCTTACGCCCTAGCGGGTACACTGAGCAGTTCTTC
few	.	TRBV20-1	TRBJ2-5	12	CSALGREETQYF	TGCAGTGCTCTGGGAAGGGAGGAGACCCAGTACTTC
.	.	TRBV2	TRBJ2-3	12	CASRELTDTQYF	TGTGCCAGCAGGGAACTAACAGATACGCAGTATTTT
.	.	TRBV29-1	TRBJ2-2	13	CSVLPANTGELFF	TGCAGCGTTCTACCTGCGAACACCGGGGAGCTGTTTTTT
many	.	TRBV7-6	TRBJ2-5	18	CASSQTNLRQRGEETQYF	TGTGCCAGCAGCCAAACCAATCTACGACAGCGAGGGGAAGAGACCCAGTACTTC
many	TRBD2	TRBV7-2	TRBJ2-1	15	CASSSGSGVYNEQFF	TGTGCCAGCAGCTCAGGTAGCGGGGTCTACAATGAGCAGTTCTTC
.	TRBD1	TRBV12-3/TRBV12-4	TRBJ2-7	11	CASGTGFEQYF	TGTGCCAGCGGGACAGGGTTCGAGCAGTACTTC
few	.	TRBV12-3/TRBV12-4	TRBJ1-2	14	CASSSPGRVWGYTF	TGTGCCAGCAGTTCTCCTGGGCGGGTTTGGGGCTACACCTTC
few	.	TRBV2	TRBJ1-5	13	CASRGASNQPQHF	TGTGCCAGCAGAGGGGCTAGCAATCAGCCCCAGCATTTT